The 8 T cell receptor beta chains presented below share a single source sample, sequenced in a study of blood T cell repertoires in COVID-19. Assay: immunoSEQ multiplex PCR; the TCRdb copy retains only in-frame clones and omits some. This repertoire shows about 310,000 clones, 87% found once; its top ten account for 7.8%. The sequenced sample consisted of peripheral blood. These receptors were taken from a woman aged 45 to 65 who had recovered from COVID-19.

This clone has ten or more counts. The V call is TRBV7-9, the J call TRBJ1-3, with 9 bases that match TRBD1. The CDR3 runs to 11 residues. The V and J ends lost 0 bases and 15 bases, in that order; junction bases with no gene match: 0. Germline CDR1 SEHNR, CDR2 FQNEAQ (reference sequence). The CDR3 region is CASSLAGQGYF. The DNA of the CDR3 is TGTGCCAGCAGCTTAGCGGGACAGGGATATTTT.

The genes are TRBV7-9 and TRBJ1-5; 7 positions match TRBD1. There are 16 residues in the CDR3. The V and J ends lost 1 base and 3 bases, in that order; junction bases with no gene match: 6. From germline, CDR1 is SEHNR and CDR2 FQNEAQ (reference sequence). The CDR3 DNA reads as TGTGCCAGCAGCTTAGGGGCTGGACAGGCCAATCAGCCCCAGCATTTT. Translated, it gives CASSLGAGQANQPQHF.

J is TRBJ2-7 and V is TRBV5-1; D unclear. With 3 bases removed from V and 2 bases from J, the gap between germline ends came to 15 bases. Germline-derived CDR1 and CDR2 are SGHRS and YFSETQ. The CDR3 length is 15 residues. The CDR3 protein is CASSSSITLAYEQYF. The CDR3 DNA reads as TGCGCCAGCAGCTCGAGTATAACTCTAGCCTACGAGCAGTACTTC.

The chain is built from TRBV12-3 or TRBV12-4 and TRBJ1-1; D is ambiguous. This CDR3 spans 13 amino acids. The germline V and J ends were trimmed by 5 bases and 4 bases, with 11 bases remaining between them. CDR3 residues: CASSLRVVTEAFF. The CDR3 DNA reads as TGTGCCAGCAGTCTTAGAGTAGTCACTGAAGCTTTCTTT.

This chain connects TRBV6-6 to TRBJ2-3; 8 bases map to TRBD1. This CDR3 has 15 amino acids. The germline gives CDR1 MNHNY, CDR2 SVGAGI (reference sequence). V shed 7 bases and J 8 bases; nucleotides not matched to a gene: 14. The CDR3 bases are TGTGCCAGCACTCAGACAGGGGCAGATCGCGGTACGCAGTATTTT. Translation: CASTQTGADRGTQYF.

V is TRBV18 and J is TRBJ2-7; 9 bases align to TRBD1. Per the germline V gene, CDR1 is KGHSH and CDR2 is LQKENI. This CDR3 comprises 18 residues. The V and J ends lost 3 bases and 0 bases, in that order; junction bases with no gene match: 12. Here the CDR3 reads CASSPSRDREWVSYEQYF. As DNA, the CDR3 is TGTGCCAGCTCACCGTCCCGGGACAGGGAATGGGTCTCCTACGAGCAGTACTTC.

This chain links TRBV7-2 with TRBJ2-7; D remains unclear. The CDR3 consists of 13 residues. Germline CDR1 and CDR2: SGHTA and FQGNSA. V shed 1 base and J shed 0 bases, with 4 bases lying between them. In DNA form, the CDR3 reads TGTGCCAGCAGCTTAGACTTCTCCTACGAGCAGTACTTC. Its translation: CASSLDFSYEQYF.

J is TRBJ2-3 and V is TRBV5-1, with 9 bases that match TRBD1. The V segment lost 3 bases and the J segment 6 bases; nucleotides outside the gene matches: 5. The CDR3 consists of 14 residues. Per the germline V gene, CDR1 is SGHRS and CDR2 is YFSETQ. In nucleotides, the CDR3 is TGCGCCAGCAGCTGGACAGGGGAAGAGGATACGCAGTATTTT. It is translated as CASSWTGEEDTQYF. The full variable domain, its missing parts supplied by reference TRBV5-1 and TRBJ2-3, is KAGVTQTPRYLIKTRGQQVTLSCSPISGHRSVSWYQQTPGQGLQFLFEYFSETQRNKGNFPGRFSGRQFSNSRSEMNVSTLELGDSALYLCASSWTGEEDTQYFGPGTRLTVL.